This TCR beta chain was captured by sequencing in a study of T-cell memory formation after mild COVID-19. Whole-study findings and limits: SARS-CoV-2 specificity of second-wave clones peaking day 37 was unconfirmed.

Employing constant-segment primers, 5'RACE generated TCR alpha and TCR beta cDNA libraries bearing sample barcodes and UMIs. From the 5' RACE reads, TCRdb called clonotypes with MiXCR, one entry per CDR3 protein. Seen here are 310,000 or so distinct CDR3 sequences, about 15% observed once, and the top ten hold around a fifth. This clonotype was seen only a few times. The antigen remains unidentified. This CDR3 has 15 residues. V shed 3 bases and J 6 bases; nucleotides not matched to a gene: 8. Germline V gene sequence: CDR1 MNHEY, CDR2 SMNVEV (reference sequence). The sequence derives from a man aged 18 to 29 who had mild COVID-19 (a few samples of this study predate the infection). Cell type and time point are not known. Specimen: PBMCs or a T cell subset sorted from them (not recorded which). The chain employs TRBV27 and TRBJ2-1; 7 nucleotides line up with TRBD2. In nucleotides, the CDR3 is TGTGCCAGCAGTTTCTCGACTAGCAAGTTCAATGAGCAGTTCTTC. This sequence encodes CASSFSTSKFNEQFF.